Reported below is one T cell receptor (beta chain). Germline V gene lookup returns CDR1 MNHEY and CDR2 SMNVEV (reference sequence). The germline V and J ends were trimmed by 1 base and 0 bases, with 4 bases remaining between them. The CDR3 covers 14 residues. Data came from immunoSEQ multiplex PCR; TCRdb stores just in-frame clones and leaves some out. The sample contains more than 12,000 clones, about 71% of which appear only once. The data stem from a study of T cells after somatic rescue of genetic block. This receptor was identified in a boy between 10 and 17 years old. What was sequenced was peripheral blood mononuclear cells (PBMCs). The gene calls are TRBV27 and TRBJ2-1, with no clear D. This CDR3 reads CASSLYGSYNEQFF. CDR3 in DNA: TGTGCCAGCAGTTTATACGGCTCCTACAATGAGCAGTTCTTC.